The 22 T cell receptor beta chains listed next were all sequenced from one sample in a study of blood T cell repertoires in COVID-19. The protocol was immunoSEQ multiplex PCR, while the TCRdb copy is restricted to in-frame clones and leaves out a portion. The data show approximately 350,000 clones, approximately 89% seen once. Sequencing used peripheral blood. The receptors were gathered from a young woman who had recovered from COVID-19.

The CDR3 region has the DNA TGTGCCAGCAGCGAGTTCGGGACTAGCGGCTACAATGAGCAGTTCTTC. It codes for CASSEFGTSGYNEQFF. The chain combines TRBV6-2 or TRBV6-3 with TRBJ2-1, with 11 bases aligning to TRBD2. Germline CDR1 MNHEY, CDR2 SVGEGT. V dropped 6 bases and J dropped 3; count of bases not matched to a gene: 7. This CDR3 contains 16 residues.

The CDR3 region has the DNA TGTGCCAGCAGCTCGTGGGCGGGCCATAATTCACCCCTCCACTTT. Protein: CASSSWAGHNSPLHF. The chain employs TRBV7-2 and TRBJ1-6, with D uncertain. This CDR3 has 15 amino acids. The V end lost 4 bases, the J end lost 5 bases, and 12 bases lay between the germline ends. Germline V gene sequence: CDR1 SGHTA, CDR2 FQGNSA.

The CDR3 nucleotides read TGTGCCAGCACCATAGGGACAGGGGGCACTAATGAAAAACTGTTTTTT. Its translation: CASTIGTGGTNEKLFF. V is TRBV25-1 and J is TRBJ1-4; TRBD1 matches at 12 bases. Trimming at V came to 7 bases and at J to 2 bases, leaving 5 bases not matched to a gene. Germline V gene data show CDR1 as MGHDK and CDR2 as SYGVNS. The CDR3 loop spans 16 amino acids.

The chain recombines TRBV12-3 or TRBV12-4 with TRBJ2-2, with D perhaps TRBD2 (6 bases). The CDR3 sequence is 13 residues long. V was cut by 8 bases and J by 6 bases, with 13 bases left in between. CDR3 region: CASLAGEAGELFF. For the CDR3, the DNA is TGTGCCAGCCTAGCTGGGGAGGCCGGGGAGCTGTTTTTT.

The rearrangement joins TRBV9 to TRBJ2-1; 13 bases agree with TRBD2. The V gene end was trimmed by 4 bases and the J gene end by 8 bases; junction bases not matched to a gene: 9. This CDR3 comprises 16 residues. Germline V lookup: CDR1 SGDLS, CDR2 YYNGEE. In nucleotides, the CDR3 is TGTGCCAGCAGCACGGGACTAGCGGGACATTTCGATGAGCAGTTCTTC. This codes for CASSTGLAGHFDEQFF.

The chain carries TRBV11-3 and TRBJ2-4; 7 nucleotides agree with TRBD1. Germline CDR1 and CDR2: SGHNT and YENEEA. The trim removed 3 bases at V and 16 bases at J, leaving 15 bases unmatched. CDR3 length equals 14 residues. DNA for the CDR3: TGTGCCAGCAGCTTGAACAGGGGAATTAATGTTATATACTTC. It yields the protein CASSLNRGINVIYF.

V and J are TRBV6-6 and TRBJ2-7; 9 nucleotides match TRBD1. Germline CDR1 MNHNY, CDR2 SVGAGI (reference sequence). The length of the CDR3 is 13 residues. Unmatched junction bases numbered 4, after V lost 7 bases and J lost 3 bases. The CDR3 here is CASTSTGGYEQYV. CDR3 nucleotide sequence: TGTGCCAGCACCTCGACAGGGGGCTACGAGCAGTACGTC.

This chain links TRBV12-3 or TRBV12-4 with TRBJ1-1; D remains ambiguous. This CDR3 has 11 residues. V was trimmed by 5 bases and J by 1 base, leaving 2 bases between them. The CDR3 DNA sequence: TGTGCCAGCAGTCGGAACACTGAAGCTTTCTTT. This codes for CASSRNTEAFF.

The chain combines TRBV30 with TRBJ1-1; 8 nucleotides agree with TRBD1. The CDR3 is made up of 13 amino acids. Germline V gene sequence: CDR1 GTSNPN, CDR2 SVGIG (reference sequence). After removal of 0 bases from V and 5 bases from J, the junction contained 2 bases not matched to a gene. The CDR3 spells CAWSVDRGTEAFF. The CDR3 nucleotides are TGTGCCTGGAGTGTCGACAGGGGAACTGAAGCTTTCTTT. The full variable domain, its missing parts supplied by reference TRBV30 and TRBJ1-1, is SQTIHQWPATLVQPVGSPLSLECTVEGTSNPNLYWYRQAAGRGLQLLFYSVGIGQISSEVPQNLSASRPQDRQFILSSKKLLLSDSGFYLCAWSVDRGTEAFFGQGTRLTVV.

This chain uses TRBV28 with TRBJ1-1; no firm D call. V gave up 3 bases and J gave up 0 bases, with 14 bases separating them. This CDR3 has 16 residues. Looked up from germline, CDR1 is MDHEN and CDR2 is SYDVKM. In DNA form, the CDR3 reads TGTGCCAGCAGTTTGGTACAGACAACCCTGAACACTGAAGCTTTCTTT. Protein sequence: CASSLVQTTLNTEAFF.

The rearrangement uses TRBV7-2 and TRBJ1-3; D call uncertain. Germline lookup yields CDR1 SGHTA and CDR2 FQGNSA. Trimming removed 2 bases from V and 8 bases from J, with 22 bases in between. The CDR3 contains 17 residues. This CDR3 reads CASSLSKQWRIRDTIYF. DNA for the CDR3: TGTGCCAGCAGCTTAAGCAAACAATGGAGGATTCGGGACACCATATATTTT.

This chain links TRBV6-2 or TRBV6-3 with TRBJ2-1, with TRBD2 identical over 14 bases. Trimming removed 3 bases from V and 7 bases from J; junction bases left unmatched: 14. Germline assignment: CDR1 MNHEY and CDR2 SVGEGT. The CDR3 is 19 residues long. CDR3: CASSYFGTSGRSYGNEQFF. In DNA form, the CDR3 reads TGTGCCAGCAGTTATTTTGGGACTAGCGGGAGATCTTACGGGAATGAGCAGTTCTTC.

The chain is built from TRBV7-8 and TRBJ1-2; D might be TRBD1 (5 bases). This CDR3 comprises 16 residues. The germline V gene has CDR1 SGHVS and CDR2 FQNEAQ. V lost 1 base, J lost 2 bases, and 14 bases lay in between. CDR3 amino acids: CASSLDLFQGNYGYTF. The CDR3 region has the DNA TGTGCCAGCAGCTTAGATCTCTTCCAGGGAAACTATGGCTACACCTTC.

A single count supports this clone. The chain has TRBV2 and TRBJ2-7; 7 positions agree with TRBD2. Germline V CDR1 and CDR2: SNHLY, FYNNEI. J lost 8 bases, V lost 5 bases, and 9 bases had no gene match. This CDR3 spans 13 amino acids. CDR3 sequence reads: CASSRPGLYKQYV. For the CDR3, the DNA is TGTGCCAGCAGTAGGCCGGGACTATACAAGCAGTACGTC.

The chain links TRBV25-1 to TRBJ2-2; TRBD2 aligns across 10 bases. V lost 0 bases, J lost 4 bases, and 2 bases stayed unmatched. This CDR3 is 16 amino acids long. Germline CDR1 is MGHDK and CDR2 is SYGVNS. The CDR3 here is CASSEYWTSGTGELFF. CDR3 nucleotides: TGTGCCAGCAGTGAATATTGGACTAGCGGCACCGGGGAGCTGTTTTTT.

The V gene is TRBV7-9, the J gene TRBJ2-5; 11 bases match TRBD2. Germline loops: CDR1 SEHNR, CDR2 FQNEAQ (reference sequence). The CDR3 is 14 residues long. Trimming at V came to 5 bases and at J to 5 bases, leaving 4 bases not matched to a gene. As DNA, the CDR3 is TGTGCCAGCAGCCGGACTAGCGGGCGGGAGACCCAGTACTTC. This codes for CASSRTSGRETQYF. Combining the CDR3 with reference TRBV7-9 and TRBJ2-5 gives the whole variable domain DTGVSQNPRHKITKRGQNVTFRCDPISEHNRLYWYRQTLGQGPEFLTYFQNEAQLEKSRLLSDRFSAERPKGSFSTLEIQRTEQGDSAMYLCASSRTSGRETQYFGPGTRLLVL.

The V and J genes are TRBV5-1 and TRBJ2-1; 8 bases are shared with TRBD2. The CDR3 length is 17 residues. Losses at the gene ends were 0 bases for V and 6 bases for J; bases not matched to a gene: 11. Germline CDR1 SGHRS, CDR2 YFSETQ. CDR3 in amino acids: CASSLARASGSGNEQFF. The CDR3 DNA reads TGCGCCAGCAGCTTGGCCCGCGCGAGCGGGAGCGGCAATGAGCAGTTCTTC.

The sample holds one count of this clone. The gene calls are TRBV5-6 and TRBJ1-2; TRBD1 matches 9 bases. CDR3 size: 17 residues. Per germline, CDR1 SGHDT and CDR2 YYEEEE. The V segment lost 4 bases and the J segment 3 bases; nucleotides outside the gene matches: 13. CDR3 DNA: TGTGCCAGCAGCGATTTACCTCCGGGACAGGGTGACTATGGCTACACCTTC. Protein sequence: CASSDLPPGQGDYGYTF.

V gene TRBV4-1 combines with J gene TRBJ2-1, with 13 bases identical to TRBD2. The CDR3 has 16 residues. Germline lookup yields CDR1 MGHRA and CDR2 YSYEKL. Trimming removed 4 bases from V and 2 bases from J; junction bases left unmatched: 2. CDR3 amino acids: CASSPTSGRTYNEQFF. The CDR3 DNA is TGCGCCAGCAGCCCGACTAGCGGGAGGACCTACAATGAGCAGTTCTTC.

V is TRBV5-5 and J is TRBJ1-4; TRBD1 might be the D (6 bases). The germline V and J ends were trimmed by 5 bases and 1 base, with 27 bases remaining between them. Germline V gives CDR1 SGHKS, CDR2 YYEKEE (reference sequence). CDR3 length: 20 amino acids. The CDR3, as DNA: TGTGCCAGCAGTTTTTCCCCGGGCCCCCAGGGGAGAGGAACTAATGAAAAACTGTTTTTT. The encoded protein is CASSFSPGPQGRGTNEKLFF.

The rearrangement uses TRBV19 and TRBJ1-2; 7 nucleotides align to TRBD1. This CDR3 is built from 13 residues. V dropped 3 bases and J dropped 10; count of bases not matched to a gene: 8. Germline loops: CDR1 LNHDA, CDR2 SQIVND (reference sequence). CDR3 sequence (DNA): TGTGCCAGTAGTATCCGACGACAGGGCGACTACACCTTC. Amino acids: CASSIRRQGDYTF.

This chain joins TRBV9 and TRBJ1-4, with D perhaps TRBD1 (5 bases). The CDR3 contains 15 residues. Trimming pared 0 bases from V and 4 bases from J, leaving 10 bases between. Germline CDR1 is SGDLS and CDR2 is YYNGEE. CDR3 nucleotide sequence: TGTGCCAGCAGCGTAGGGTGGGGCGGTAATGAAAAACTGTTTTTT. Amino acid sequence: CASSVGWGGNEKLFF.